This T cell receptor beta chain comes out of a study of monozygotic twins with inflammatory bowel disease. Germline V lookup: CDR1 MGHRA, CDR2 YSYEKL. The CDR3 is made up of 12 amino acids. From approximately 3.5 ug of total RNA, each TCR library was prepared. In eight separate reactions per sample, cDNA was generated. Molecular identifiers with 6-nucleotide sample barcodes were added during cDNA synthesis via template switching. TCRdb re-called the 5' RACE reads and catalogs CDR3 proteins one per entry, DNA excluded. Recorded here are 350,000 to 550,000 distinct CDR3 sequences; the top ten clones represent more than 2%. Comments on this clonotype: Its cognate antigen is unknown.

Study-level findings and limits: Researchers report that IBD patients shared fewer clonotypes with others than healthy twins, especially amid disease activity.

The clonotype originates from a human donor with ulcerative colitis or Crohn's disease, or a healthy co-twin of an affected twin (not recorded which). The sequenced sample was blood. The chain employs TRBV4-1 and TRBJ2-1; the TRBD1 assignment by TCRdb is unverifiable without DNA. The CDR3 loop reads CASSQPTGEQFF.